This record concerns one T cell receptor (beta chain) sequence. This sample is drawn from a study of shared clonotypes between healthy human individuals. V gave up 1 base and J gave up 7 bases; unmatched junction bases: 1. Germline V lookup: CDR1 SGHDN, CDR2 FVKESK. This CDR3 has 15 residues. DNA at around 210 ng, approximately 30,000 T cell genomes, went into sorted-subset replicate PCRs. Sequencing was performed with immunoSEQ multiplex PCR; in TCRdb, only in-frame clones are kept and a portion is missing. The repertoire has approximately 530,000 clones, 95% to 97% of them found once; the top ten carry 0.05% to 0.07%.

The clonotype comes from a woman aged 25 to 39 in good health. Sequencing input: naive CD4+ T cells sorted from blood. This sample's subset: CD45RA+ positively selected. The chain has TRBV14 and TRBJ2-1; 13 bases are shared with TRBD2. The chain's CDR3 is CASSQAGLAGNEQFF. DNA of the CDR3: TGTGCCAGCAGCCAAGCGGGACTAGCGGGAAATGAGCAGTTCTTC.